These T cell receptor beta chains were read from a single sample in a study of T cell repertoires in cytomegalovirus infection. TCRdb re-called the reads through MiXCR, storing one row per CDR3 protein. The table shows about 130,000 distinct CDR3 sequences, with about 32% occurring only once. No antigen has been assigned to these receptors. The sample here was CD8+ T cells from cultured PBMCs, taken from culture after CMV antigen stimulation. Receptors originate from a human donor in good health (CMV status not recorded). Some clones in this sample may be carry-over from other donors' samples. Each CDR3 is given with its conserved first and last residue. A D gene is named only where the DNA matches it firmly. Clone size is shown for a subset of rows, as once, few, many or a class of expanded clone.

v_gene: TRBV7-2
j_gene: TRBJ1-6
d_gene: .
abundance: many
CDR3aa: CASSFWQTNSPLHF
CDR3nt: TGTGCCAGCAGCTTCTGGCAGACCAATTCACCCCTCCACTTT

v_gene: TRBV6-1
j_gene: TRBJ2-5
d_gene: TRBD1
abundance: .
CDR3aa: CASRPWTGQETQYF
CDR3nt: TGTGCCAGCAGGCCATGGACAGGCCAAGAGACCCAGTACTTC

v_gene: TRBV5-1
j_gene: TRBJ1-1
d_gene: .
abundance: few
CDR3aa: CASREGRNTEAFF
CDR3nt: TGCGCCAGCAGGGAGGGGCGGAACACTGAAGCTTTCTTT

v_gene: TRBV28
j_gene: TRBJ2-3
d_gene: TRBD2
abundance: .
CDR3aa: CASSLEAGVSTDTQYF
CDR3nt: TGTGCCAGCAGTTTAGAAGCGGGGGTAAGCACAGATACGCAGTATTTT

v_gene: TRBV28
j_gene: TRBJ1-5
d_gene: TRBD1
abundance: .
CDR3aa: CASSLTAGGQPQHF
CDR3nt: TGTGCCAGCAGTTTAACGGCAGGGGGGCAGCCCCAGCATTTT

v_gene: TRBV7-9
j_gene: TRBJ1-2
d_gene: TRBD1
abundance: .
CDR3aa: CASSLRRGTGGLYGYTF
CDR3nt: TGTGCCAGCAGCCTACGACGGGGGACAGGGGGCCTCTATGGCTACACCTTC

v_gene: TRBV4-1
j_gene: TRBJ2-7
d_gene: TRBD1
abundance: .
CDR3aa: CASSQATGSYEQYF
CDR3nt: TGCGCCAGCAGCCAAGCGACAGGGTCGTACGAGCAGTACTTC

v_gene: TRBV27
j_gene: TRBJ2-2
d_gene: .
abundance: few
CDR3aa: CASSPGLGELFF
CDR3nt: TGTGCCAGCAGTCCAGGGTTGGGGGAGCTGTTTTTT

v_gene: TRBV20-1
j_gene: TRBJ2-3
d_gene: .
abundance: many
CDR3aa: CSASGSVDTDTQYF
CDR3nt: TGCAGTGCTAGCGGCAGTGTCGACACAGATACGCAGTATTTT

v_gene: TRBV2
j_gene: TRBJ1-2
d_gene: .
abundance: .
CDR3aa: CASSGTDRVYGYTF
CDR3nt: TGTGCCAGCAGTGGTACAGACAGAGTCTATGGCTACACCTTC

v_gene: TRBV4-1
j_gene: TRBJ2-7
d_gene: .
abundance: .
CDR3aa: CASSPPQSYEQYF
CDR3nt: TGTGCCAGCAGCCCTCCTCAATCCTACGAGCAGTACTTC

v_gene: TRBV7-6
j_gene: TRBJ2-7
d_gene: TRBD1
abundance: .
CDR3aa: CASSVGQGASYEQYF
CDR3nt: TGTGCCAGCAGCGTGGGACAGGGGGCTTCCTACGAGCAGTACTTC

v_gene: TRBV12-3/TRBV12-4
j_gene: TRBJ2-2
d_gene: .
abundance: .
CDR3aa: CASWRPDGTLGPAGELFF
CDR3nt: TGTGCCAGCTGGCGGCCCGACGGCACGCTCGGCCCTGCCGGGGAGCTGTTTTTT

v_gene: TRBV20-1
j_gene: TRBJ2-3
d_gene: .
abundance: .
CDR3aa: CSARKRGPGDTQYF
CDR3nt: TGCAGTGCTAGGAAGCGTGGGCCCGGGGATACGCAGTATTTT

v_gene: TRBV27
j_gene: TRBJ2-3
d_gene: .
abundance: few
CDR3aa: CASSSQGPDTQYF
CDR3nt: TGTGCCAGCAGTTCGCAGGGCCCAGATACGCAGTATTTT

v_gene: TRBV6-6
j_gene: TRBJ2-5
d_gene: .
abundance: .
CDR3aa: CASSYRASYQETQYF
CDR3nt: TGTGCCAGCAGTTACAGGGCTTCGTACCAAGAGACCCAGTACTTC

v_gene: TRBV7-8
j_gene: TRBJ2-1
d_gene: .
abundance: many
CDR3aa: CASSSDLGITKQFF
CDR3nt: TGTGCCAGCAGCTCGGACCTCGGGATAACCAAGCAGTTCTTC

v_gene: TRBV13
j_gene: TRBJ1-3
d_gene: .
abundance: few
CDR3aa: CASSINRAEHSDGNTIYF
CDR3nt: TGTGCCAGCAGCATTAACAGGGCCGAGCATTCCGATGGAAACACCATATATTTT

v_gene: TRBV7-9
j_gene: TRBJ1-5
d_gene: TRBD1
abundance: many
CDR3aa: CASSLGGTGVGNQPQHF
CDR3nt: TGTGCCAGCAGCCTAGGTGGGACAGGGGTCGGCAATCAGCCCCAGCATTTT

v_gene: TRBV15
j_gene: TRBJ2-2
d_gene: .
abundance: .
CDR3aa: CATSTEGTGTLTGELFF
CDR3nt: TGTGCCACCAGCACCGAGGGCACAGGAACCCTTACCGGGGAGCTGTTTTTT

v_gene: TRBV5-6
j_gene: TRBJ1-2
d_gene: .
abundance: once
CDR3aa: CASSSGSGGYTF
CDR3nt: TGTGCCAGCAGCTCCGGGAGTGGTGGCTACACCTTC

v_gene: TRBV7-9
j_gene: TRBJ1-2
d_gene: .
abundance: many
CDR3aa: CASSTWGRTNYGYTF
CDR3nt: TGTGCCAGCAGCACCTGGGGCAGGACTAACTATGGCTACACCTTC

v_gene: TRBV20-1
j_gene: TRBJ2-3
d_gene: TRBD1
abundance: .
CDR3aa: CSARGQGISDTQYF
CDR3nt: TGCAGTGCTAGGGGACAGGGGATTTCAGATACGCAGTATTTT

v_gene: TRBV27
j_gene: TRBJ2-7
d_gene: .
abundance: .
CDR3aa: CASSTSVSYEQYF
CDR3nt: .

v_gene: TRBV6-6
j_gene: TRBJ1-6
d_gene: .
abundance: many
CDR3aa: CASTSRGQPYNSPLHF
CDR3nt: TGTGCCAGCACCTCCCGAGGGCAGCCATATAATTCACCCCTCCACTTT

v_gene: TRBV20-1
j_gene: TRBJ2-7
d_gene: .
abundance: few
CDR3aa: CSARSSYEQYF
CDR3nt: TGCAGTGCTAGAAGCTCCTACGAGCAGTACTTC

v_gene: TRBV19
j_gene: TRBJ1-1
d_gene: .
abundance: .
CDR3aa: CASTGRESEAFF
CDR3nt: TGTGCCAGTACCGGCAGGGAGTCTGAAGCTTTCTTT

v_gene: TRBV2
j_gene: TRBJ2-1
d_gene: .
abundance: .
CDR3aa: CASRVVQSSYNEQFF
CDR3nt: TGTGCCAGCAGAGTGGTACAGAGCTCCTACAATGAGCAGTTCTTC

v_gene: TRBV5-1
j_gene: TRBJ1-1
d_gene: .
abundance: once
CDR3aa: CASSLGPGLSTEAFF
CDR3nt: TGCGCCAGCAGCTTGGGGCCCGGACTGAGCACTGAAGCTTTCTTT

v_gene: TRBV3-1
j_gene: TRBJ1-1
d_gene: .
abundance: few
CDR3aa: CASAGVGTEAFF
CDR3nt: TGTGCTTCGGCTGGGGTCGGAACTGAAGCTTTCTTT

v_gene: TRBV29-1
j_gene: TRBJ1-5
d_gene: .
abundance: .
CDR3aa: CSVEKSSNQPQHF
CDR3nt: TGCAGCGTGGAAAAATCTAGCAATCAGCCCCAGCATTTT

v_gene: TRBV15
j_gene: TRBJ2-1
d_gene: .
abundance: .
CDR3aa: CATRVQGVYNEQFF
CDR3nt: TGTGCCACCAGGGTACAAGGAGTTTACAATGAGCAGTTCTTC

v_gene: TRBV20-1
j_gene: TRBJ2-7
d_gene: .
abundance: few
CDR3aa: CSVPGASYEQYF
CDR3nt: TGCAGTGTCCCCGGGGCCTCCTACGAGCAGTACTTC

v_gene: TRBV4-1
j_gene: TRBJ2-7
d_gene: .
abundance: few
CDR3aa: CASSQALRDTADYEQYF
CDR3nt: TGCGCCAGCAGCCAAGCCCTCAGGGACACAGCAGACTACGAGCAGTACTTC

v_gene: TRBV7-9
j_gene: TRBJ1-4
d_gene: .
abundance: many
CDR3aa: CASSSPGPAWEKLFF
CDR3nt: TGTGCCAGCAGCTCGCCCGGACCCGCTTGGGAAAAACTGTTTTTT

v_gene: TRBV7-6
j_gene: TRBJ2-5
d_gene: .
abundance: .
CDR3aa: CASSLTPGQPETQYF
CDR3nt: TGTGCCAGCAGCTTAACGCCCGGGCAGCCGGAGACCCAGTACTTC

v_gene: TRBV12-3/TRBV12-4
j_gene: TRBJ2-1
d_gene: TRBD1
abundance: many
CDR3aa: CAGGTGGSLNEQFF
CDR3nt: TGTGCCGGGGGAACAGGGGGGAGTCTCAATGAGCAGTTCTTC

v_gene: TRBV3-1
j_gene: TRBJ1-2
d_gene: .
abundance: few
CDR3aa: CASSQGGDFYGYTF
CDR3nt: TGTGCCAGCAGCCAGGGGGGAGATTTCTATGGCTACACCTTC

v_gene: TRBV6-2/TRBV6-3
j_gene: TRBJ2-5
d_gene: .
abundance: .
CDR3aa: CASSSLRGDQETQYF
CDR3nt: TGTGCCAGCAGTTCTCTCAGGGGGGACCAAGAGACCCAGTACTTC

v_gene: TRBV7-2
j_gene: TRBJ1-1
d_gene: .
abundance: once
CDR3aa: CASSFGTGTLMNTEAFF
CDR3nt: TGTGCCAGCAGCTTTGGGACCGGGACACTCATGAACACTGAAGCTTTCTTT

v_gene: TRBV2
j_gene: TRBJ2-7
d_gene: .
abundance: .
CDR3aa: CASNKQYF
CDR3nt: TGTGCCAGCAACAAACAGTACTTC

v_gene: TRBV13
j_gene: TRBJ2-5
d_gene: TRBD1
abundance: .
CDR3aa: CASSFKTGQETQYF
CDR3nt: TGTGCCAGCAGCTTCAAGACAGGGCAGGAGACCCAGTACTTC

v_gene: TRBV7-8
j_gene: TRBJ2-4
d_gene: TRBD2
abundance: .
CDR3aa: CASSPMGGTYIQYF
CDR3nt: TGTGCCAGCAGCCCGATGGGGGGGACCTACATTCAGTACTTC

v_gene: TRBV7-9
j_gene: TRBJ2-7
d_gene: TRBD2
abundance: few
CDR3aa: CASSSGLADHYYEQYF
CDR3nt: TGTGCCAGCAGTTCCGGACTAGCCGATCATTACTACGAGCAGTACTTC

v_gene: TRBV28
j_gene: TRBJ1-1
d_gene: .
abundance: .
CDR3aa: CASIPGQNTEAFF
CDR3nt: TGTGCCAGCATCCCCGGCCAGAACACTGAAGCTTTCTTT